The entry below gives a single TCR beta chain sequence along with its context. The data were obtained in a study of blood T cell repertoires in COVID-19. Cohort placement rested on clinical history that participants reported themselves. Sequencing was performed with immunoSEQ multiplex PCR; in TCRdb, only in-frame clones are kept and a portion is missing. The sample carries a few hundred thousand clones, roughly 90% recorded once. The CDR3 has 19 residues. V shed 0 bases, J shed 4 bases, and the junction held 7 bases outside the gene matches. The TCR originated in a woman in her 30s who had recovered from COVID-19. The material sequenced was PBMCs or T cells enriched from blood (not recorded which). The chain employs TRBV23-1 and TRBJ2-2, with 14 bases identical to TRBD2. TRBV23-1 is classed as an ORF, of uncertain function. CDR3 in amino acids: CASSQSGTSGGTFTGELFF. CDR3 DNA sequence: TGCGCCAGCAGTCAATCGGGGACTAGCGGGGGCACTTTCACCGGGGAGCTGTTTTTT.